The 5 T cell receptor beta chains reported below all come from one sample, sequenced in a study of radiotherapy plus CTLA-4 blockade in lung cancer. Assay: immunoSEQ multiplex PCR; the TCRdb copy retains only in-frame clones and omits some. Found here are 50,000 to 70,000 clones, 77% of them singletons; the top ten hold less than 4.5%. This material consisted of peripheral blood, taken from a patient treated with radiotherapy plus ipilimumab. These TCRs come from a human donor with non-small cell lung cancer who had a partial response to radiotherapy plus ipilimumab.

The chain joins TRBV6-5 to TRBJ2-7; 8 nucleotides match TRBD1. This CDR3 has 13 amino acids. Germline trimming cut 7 bases from V and 0 bases from J; bases unmatched to any gene: 2. Germline-derived CDR1 and CDR2 are MNHEY and SVGAGI. The DNA of the CDR3 is TGTGCCAGCAAGGACAGGGCCTCCTACGAGCAGTACTTC. It yields the protein CASKDRASYEQYF.

V is TRBV30 and J is TRBJ2-5; D is unresolved. This CDR3 region has 13 residues. Germline lookup yields CDR1 GTSNPN and CDR2 SVGIG (reference sequence). The germline V and J ends were trimmed by 2 bases and 1 base, with 8 bases remaining between them. The CDR3 DNA reads as TGTGCCTGGAGTACGGCGGTCCAAGAGACCCAGTACTTC. This encodes CAWSTAVQETQYF.

This clone has a single count. The same CDR3 is also encoded by other DNA sequences in this sample. CDR3 DNA: TGTGCCAGCAGAGCGACGGGGAGCTCCTACGAGCAGTACTTC. It specifies CASRATGSSYEQYF. The J gene is TRBJ2-7, the V gene TRBV6-5; tentatively, D is TRBD2 (5 bases). The germline CDR1 and CDR2 sequences are MNHEY and SVGAGI. This CDR3 spans 14 amino acids. The V end lost 6 bases, the J end lost 0 bases, and 12 bases lay between the germline ends.

The chain recombines TRBV2 with TRBJ1-2; D gene unclear. CDR1 and CDR2 (germline): SNHLY, FYNNEI. The CDR3 totals 13 residues. The V gene lost 0 bases and the J gene lost 9 bases, with 11 bases spanning the gap. The CDR3 is CASSEAGSWSYTF. The CDR3 region has the DNA TGTGCCAGCAGTGAAGCGGGCTCCTGGAGCTACACCTTC.

Note on this clone: Mismatch with germline at one junction end may stem from a read error. Other nucleotide sequences from this sample produce the same CDR3. The genes are TRBV6-5 and TRBJ1-2; 7 positions agree with TRBD1. CDR1 and CDR2 from the germline V gene are MNHEY and SVGAGI. CDR3 size: 14 residues. The chain's CDR3 is CASSYLRGASGYTF. The CDR3 region has the DNA TGTGCCAGCAGTTACCTCAGGGGGGCATCTGGCTATACCTTC.